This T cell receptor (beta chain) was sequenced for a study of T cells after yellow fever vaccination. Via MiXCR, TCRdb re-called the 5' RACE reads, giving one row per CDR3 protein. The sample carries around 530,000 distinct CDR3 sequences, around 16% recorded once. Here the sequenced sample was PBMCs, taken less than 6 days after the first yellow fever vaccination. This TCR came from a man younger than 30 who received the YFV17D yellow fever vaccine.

The CDR3 DNA is TGCGCCAGCAGCTGGGGTCCGGGCAATGAGCAGTTCTTC. Translation: CASSWGPGNEQFF. V usage is TRBV5-1 and J usage is TRBJ2-1; the D is unclear. This CDR3 comprises 13 residues. Germline loops: CDR1 SGHRS, CDR2 YFSETQ. V shed 3 bases and J shed 6 bases, with 10 bases lying between them.